This T cell receptor (beta chain) was sequenced for a study of regulatory T cells in long-lasting Graves disease. The germline V gene encodes CDR1 MNHNS and CDR2 SASEGT. The CDR3 totals 13 residues. V shed 10 bases and J 7 bases; nucleotides not matched to a gene: 12. TCR beta libraries were built with iRepertoire HTBI primers and Arm-PCR of CDR3 regions. TCRdb reprocessed the multiplex PCR reads with MiXCR, giving one entry per CDR3 protein. The table includes under 700,000 distinct CDR3 sequences, 15% to 20% detected once. Time point: newly diagnosed GD, antithyroid drugs for less than 3 months. The TCR library was made from RNA that had been extracted from PBMCs in TRIzol. This same sample was also part of a study on T cells in Graves' hyperthyroidism and ophthalmopathy.

The genes are TRBV6-1 and TRBJ1-2; 7 positions agree with TRBD1. The clonotype comes from a woman aged 35 to 60 with Graves disease. The sequencing here drew on peripheral blood mononuclear cells (PBMCs), taken at new diagnosis, from a patient treated with antithyroid drugs. In DNA form, the CDR3 reads TGTGCCACTACGGACAGGCGAGCAGGTGGCTACACCTTC. Amino acid sequence: CATTDRRAGGYTF.